Below are 27 T cell receptor beta chains sequenced from a single sample in a study of technical replicates of blood from a handful of donors. Assay: immunoSEQ multiplex PCR; the TCRdb copy retains only in-frame clones and omits some. In the table there are some 94,000 clones, almost 97% of which are singletons. Sequenced input: T cells isolated from PBMCs. Receptor source: a human donor in good health.

This clone has a single count. The V gene is TRBV9, the J gene TRBJ2-3; D gene uncertain. Germline loops: CDR1 SGDLS, CDR2 YYNGEE. The CDR3 covers 15 residues. Trimming left V 0 bases short and J 0 bases short, with 8 bases between. The CDR3 region is CASSVATISTDTQYF. In nucleotides, the CDR3 is TGTGCCAGCAGCGTAGCTACTATTAGCACAGATACGCAGTATTTT.

The chain recombines TRBV4-2 with TRBJ2-3, with D unresolved. The CDR3 has 21 amino acids. V was cut by 2 bases and J by 2 bases, with 29 bases left in between. Per germline, CDR1 LGHNA and CDR2 YNFKEQ. The CDR3 DNA sequence: TGTGCCAGCAGCCAATTGGCACCCCGCCCGGAGAAGCGATCATCCACAGATACGCAGTATTTT. Encoded protein: CASSQLAPRPEKRSSTDTQYF.

The rearrangement uses TRBV19 and TRBJ2-1, with 9 bases that match TRBD2. The CDR3 runs 15 residues. Germline V CDR1 and CDR2: LNHDA, SQIVND (reference sequence). Germline trimming cut 3 bases from V and 6 bases from J; bases unmatched to any gene: 6. Written as DNA, the CDR3 is TGTGCCAGTAGTATCTTAGCGGGAGCGAGCAATGAGCAGTTCTTC. Encoded protein: CASSILAGASNEQFF.

The V gene is TRBV4-3, the J gene TRBJ2-1; 8 bases fit TRBD1. CDR3 size: 15 residues. V lost 5 bases and J lost 6; bases outside the gene matches: 9. CDR1 and CDR2 from the germline V gene are LGHNA and YSLEER. The CDR3 DNA sequence: TGCGCCAGCAGCTCAACGACAGGGGCGATCAATGAGCAGTTCTTC. Its translation is CASSSTTGAINEQFF.

The V gene is TRBV4-3, the J gene TRBJ2-2; TRBD2 might be the D (5 bases). Trimming took off 0 bases at V and 2 bases at J, with 16 bases between the two ends. CDR1 is LGHNA, CDR2 YSLEER, per germline. The length of the CDR3 is 18 residues. CDR3 nucleotides: TGCGCCAGCAGCCAAGATCTTAGGGTTTCGGGAAACACCGGGGAGCTGTTTTTT. This gives the protein CASSQDLRVSGNTGELFF.

The chain recombines TRBV4-3 with TRBJ2-1; 7 bases are a match to TRBD1. This CDR3 contains 15 residues. Germline values: CDR1 LGHNA, CDR2 YSLEER. V lost 2 bases to trimming and J lost 6 bases; unmatched junction nucleotides: 7. The CDR3 sequence: CASSQPGQSLNEQFF. The DNA for the CDR3 is TGCGCCAGCAGCCAACCGGGACAGTCCCTCAATGAGCAGTTCTTC.

The V gene is TRBV27, the J gene TRBJ1-4, with 8 bases matching TRBD1. Trimming cost V 4 bases and J 10 bases; bases outside gene matches: 29. Germline CDR1 MNHEY, CDR2 SMNVEV (reference sequence). The CDR3 runs to 21 residues. The CDR3 sequence: CASSSIVIRRSAGTGWGKLFF. CDR3 DNA: TGTGCCAGCAGTTCCATAGTTATTAGGCGAAGCGCCGGGACAGGCTGGGGAAAACTGTTTTTT.

V gene TRBV9 combines with J gene TRBJ2-3, with 7 bases identical to TRBD2. The CDR3 consists of 12 residues. After removal of 3 bases from V and 11 bases from J, the junction contained 6 bases not matched to a gene. CDR1 is SGDLS and CDR2 is YYNGEE in the germline V gene. CDR3 coding DNA: TGTGCCAGCAGCGCTGGGGGACTACGGCAGTATTTT. It yields the protein CASSAGGLRQYF.

The V and J genes are TRBV28 and TRBJ2-7, with 9 bases identical to TRBD1. V trimming: 6 bases; J trimming: 5 bases; junction bases outside the gene matches: 5. CDR1 MDHEN and CDR2 SYDVKM come from the germline V gene. The CDR3 is 13 residues long. CDR3 sequence (DNA): TGTGCCAGCAGGTGGGACAGGGTGGACGAGCAGTACTTC. It encodes CASRWDRVDEQYF.

V and J are TRBV7-2 and TRBJ1-2, with D unclear. CDR1 and CDR2 (germline): SGHTA, FQGNSA. This CDR3 contains 14 residues. V lost 1 base to trimming and J lost 3 bases, with 9 bases between them. The CDR3, as DNA: TGTGCCAGCAGCTTAGGGAACAGATACTATGGCTACACCTTC. Its protein is CASSLGNRYYGYTF.

The chain couples TRBV28 to TRBJ2-1; D unresolved. The CDR3 is 11 amino acids. Germline CDR1 reads MDHEN; CDR2 reads SYDVKM. Trimming removed 6 bases from V and 12 bases from J, with 12 bases in between. CDR3 region: CASSPSDVQFF. DNA for the CDR3: TGTGCCAGCAGCCCCAGTGATGTGCAGTTCTTC.

The V call is TRBV15, the J call TRBJ2-3; D gene unclear. V lost 5 bases, J lost 2 bases, and 8 bases lay in between. Germline values: CDR1 LNHNV, CDR2 YYDKDF (reference sequence). The CDR3 totals 13 residues. In nucleotides, the CDR3 is TGTGCCACCAGCCCTGTGGCCACAGATACGCAGTATTTT. This codes for CATSPVATDTQYF.

The V and J genes are TRBV2 and TRBJ2-1; 11 nucleotides agree with TRBD2. The CDR3 covers 15 residues. Germline CDR1 reads SNHLY; CDR2 reads FYNNEI. V lost 6 bases, J lost 6 bases, and 7 bases stayed unmatched. The CDR3 protein is CASRPGTSGTNEQFF. CDR3 DNA sequence: TGTGCCAGCAGGCCCGGGACTAGCGGAACCAATGAGCAGTTCTTC.

The chain joins TRBV7-8 to TRBJ2-5, with TRBD1 matching over 10 bases. The CDR3 sequence is 17 residues long. Trimming took 8 bases from V and 5 from J; bases not matched to a gene: 17. Germline CDR1 SGHVS, CDR2 FQNEAQ. The CDR3 is CASFEGQGFNLAETQYF. In nucleotides, the CDR3 is TGTGCCAGCTTTGAGGGACAGGGGTTTAACCTAGCTGAGACCCAGTACTTC.

This clone has only one observation. The chain employs TRBV19 and TRBJ2-3, with D perhaps matching TRBD2 (5 bases). With 5 bases removed from V and 0 bases from J, the gap between germline ends came to 9 bases. The CDR3 runs to 14 residues. The germline gives CDR1 LNHDA, CDR2 SQIVND (reference sequence). Here the CDR3 reads CASSPWTSTDTQYF. As DNA, the CDR3 is TGTGCCAGTAGTCCATGGACTAGCACAGATACGCAGTATTTT.

This chain's CDR3 is CASSGGGVGGSTDTQYF. CDR3 bases: TGTGCCAGCAGCGGGGGAGGAGTCGGCGGGTCCACAGATACGCAGTATTTT. The chain uses TRBV5-4 and TRBJ2-3, with D perhaps matching TRBD2 (6 bases). Germline V lookup: CDR1 SGHNT, CDR2 YYREEE (reference sequence). The CDR3 consists of 17 residues. V was trimmed by 4 bases and J by 2 bases, leaving 20 bases between them.

The chain joins TRBV5-1 to TRBJ2-3, with a weak D call TRBD1 (5 bases). Trimming shortened V by 9 bases and J by 3 bases, and 17 bases separated the two germline ends. The CDR3 runs to 14 residues. Per germline, CDR1 SGHRS and CDR2 YFSETQ. As DNA, the CDR3 is TGCGCCACACGGCCGAGCAGGGAAACAGATACGCAGTATTTT. The encoded protein is CATRPSRETDTQYF.

The gene calls are TRBV6-6 and TRBJ1-1; TRBD1 is a possible D gene (6 bases). The V end was cut by 2 bases, the J end by 7 bases, with 11 bases between. In germline, CDR1 is MNHNY, CDR2 SVGAGI (reference sequence). The CDR3 totals 13 residues. The CDR3 protein is CASSYTRTVEAFF. Here the CDR3 DNA reads TGTGCCAGCAGTTACACTAGGACAGTTGAAGCTTTCTTT.

V is TRBV7-9 and J is TRBJ1-4, with a weak D call TRBD1 (5 bases). CDR3 length equals 15 residues. CDR1 is SEHNR and CDR2 is FQNEAQ in the germline V gene (reference sequence). V was pared by 5 bases and J by 4 bases, with 14 bases between. CDR3 sequence reads: CASSGGGWSNEKLFF. The CDR3 DNA reads TGTGCCAGCAGCGGCGGGGGGTGGAGTAATGAAAAACTGTTTTTT. The full variable domain, with the rest looked up from reference TRBV7-9 and TRBJ1-4, is DTGVSQNPRHKITKRGQNVTFRCDPISEHNRLYWYRQTLGQGPEFLTYFQNEAQLEKSRLLSDRFSAERPKGSFSTLEIQRTEQGDSAMYLCASSGGGWSNEKLFFGSGTQLSVL.

This sequence joins TRBV9 and TRBJ2-7, with D uncertain. The V end lost 8 bases, the J end lost 4 bases, and 22 bases lay between the germline ends. The CDR3 has 15 amino acids. Germline V CDR1 and CDR2: SGDLS, YYNGEE. The CDR3 DNA reads TGTGCCAGACCTACCGATCGACGGAGTATTTACGAGCAGTACTTC. This codes for CARPTDRRSIYEQYF.

The gene calls are TRBV7-9 and TRBJ2-5, with 8 positions matching TRBD2. Germline values: CDR1 SEHNR, CDR2 FQNEAQ (reference sequence). The V and J ends lost 5 bases and 5 bases, in that order; junction bases with no gene match: 10. This CDR3 spans 15 amino acids. This CDR3 reads CASSTGTRLAETQYF. CDR3 in DNA: TGTGCCAGCAGCACCGGGACTAGGTTAGCGGAGACCCAGTACTTC.

V gene TRBV2 combines with J gene TRBJ2-7; the match to TRBD1 covers 8 bases. Unmatched junction bases numbered 8, after V lost 2 bases and J lost 5 bases. This CDR3 has 15 residues. CDR1 is SNHLY and CDR2 is FYNNEI in the germline V gene. CDR3 coding DNA: TGTGCCAGCAGTGAAATGATTGACAGGGGACACGAGCAGTACTTC. Its protein is CASSEMIDRGHEQYF. Full variable domain (outside the CDR3, taken from reference TRBV2 and TRBJ2-7): EPEVTQTPSHQVTQMGQEVILRCVPISNHLYFYWYRQILGQKVEFLVSFYNNEISEKSEIFDDQFSVERPDGSNFTLKIRSTKLEDSAMYFCASSEMIDRGHEQYFGPGTRLTVT.

J is TRBJ1-5 and V is TRBV5-8; TRBD1 matches 10 bases. CDR1 is SGHTS and CDR2 is YDEGEE in the germline V gene. CDR3 length: 16 amino acids. With 3 bases clipped from V and 7 bases from J, the junction kept 10 bases outside the gene matches. CDR3 region: CASSSSRDRGGQPQHF. The CDR3, as DNA: TGTGCCAGCAGCTCGTCCCGGGACAGGGGTGGGCAGCCCCAGCATTTT. The full variable domain, rest sourced from reference TRBV5-8 and TRBJ1-5, is EAGVTQSPTHLIKTRGQQATLRCSPISGHTSVYWYQQALGLGLQFLLWYDEGEERNRGNFPPRFSGRQFPNYSSELNVNALELEDSALYLCASSSSRDRGGQPQHFGDGTRLSIL.

V is TRBV27 and J is TRBJ1-1, with 9 nucleotides matching TRBD1. After removal of 2 bases from V and 8 bases from J, the junction contained 12 bases not matched to a gene. The CDR3 has 16 residues. CDR1 is MNHEY and CDR2 is SMNVEV in the germline V gene (reference sequence). The CDR3 DNA follows: TGTGCCAGCAGTTTAGTATTGGGACAGGGACCCGTCGAAGCTTTCTTT. As protein: CASSLVLGQGPVEAFF.

The V gene is TRBV19, the J gene TRBJ2-1; tentative D call: TRBD2 (5 bases). Germline V gene data show CDR1 as LNHDA and CDR2 as SQIVND (reference sequence). V lost 6 bases and J 12 bases, leaving 12 bases between the germline ends. The CDR3 extends over 11 amino acids. CDR3 nucleotides: TGTGCCAGTAGGGTTAGGGCGGGGCAGTTCTTC. Its protein is CASRVRAGQFF.

The CDR3 loop is CASSQGSYYEQYF. For the CDR3, the DNA is TGTGCCAGCAGCCAAGGCAGTTACTACGAGCAGTACTTC. J is TRBJ2-7 and V is TRBV16; D is ambiguous. There are 13 residues in the CDR3. Per germline, CDR1 KGHSY and CDR2 FQNENV. The V and J ends lost 2 bases and 3 bases respectively, with 8 bases between them.

The J gene is TRBJ2-5, the V gene TRBV7-8; 10 bases agree with TRBD2. V shed 3 bases and J 5 bases; nucleotides not matched to a gene: 15. The length of the CDR3 is 18 residues. The germline V gene encodes CDR1 SGHVS and CDR2 FQNEAQ. The CDR3 sequence: CASSFFKWSGRGEETQYF. Here the CDR3 DNA reads TGTGCCAGCAGCTTCTTCAAGTGGAGCGGGAGGGGAGAGGAGACCCAGTACTTC.